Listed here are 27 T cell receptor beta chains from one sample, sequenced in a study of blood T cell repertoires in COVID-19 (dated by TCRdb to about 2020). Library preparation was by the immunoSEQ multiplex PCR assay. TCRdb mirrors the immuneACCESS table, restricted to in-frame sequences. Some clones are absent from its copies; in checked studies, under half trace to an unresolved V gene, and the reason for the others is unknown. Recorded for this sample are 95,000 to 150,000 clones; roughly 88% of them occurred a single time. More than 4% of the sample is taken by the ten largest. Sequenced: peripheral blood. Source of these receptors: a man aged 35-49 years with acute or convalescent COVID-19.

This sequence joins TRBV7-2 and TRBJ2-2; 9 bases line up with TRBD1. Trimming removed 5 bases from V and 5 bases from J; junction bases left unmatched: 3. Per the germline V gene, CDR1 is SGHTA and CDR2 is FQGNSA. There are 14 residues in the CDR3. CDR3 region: CASSPDRGTGELFF. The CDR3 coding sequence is TGTGCCAGCAGCCCTGACAGGGGGACCGGGGAGCTGTTTTTT.

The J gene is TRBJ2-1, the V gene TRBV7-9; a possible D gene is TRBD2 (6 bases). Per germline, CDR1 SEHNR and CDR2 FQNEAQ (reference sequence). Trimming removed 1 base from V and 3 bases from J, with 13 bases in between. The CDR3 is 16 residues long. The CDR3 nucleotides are TGTGCCAGCAGCTTAGACCGGGGGACTGTCTACAATGAGCAGTTCTTC. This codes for CASSLDRGTVYNEQFF.

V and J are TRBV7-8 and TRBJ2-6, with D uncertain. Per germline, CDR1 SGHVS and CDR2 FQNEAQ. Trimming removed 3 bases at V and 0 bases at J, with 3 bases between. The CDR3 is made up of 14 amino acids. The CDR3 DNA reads TGTGCCAGCAGCTTGGCCTCTGGGGCCAACGTCCTGACTTTC. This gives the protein CASSLASGANVLTF. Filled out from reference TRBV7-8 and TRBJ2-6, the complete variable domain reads GAGVSQSPRYKVAKRGQDVALRCDPISGHVSLFWYQQALGQGPEFLTYFQNEAQLDKSGLPSDRFFAERPEGSVSTLKIQRTQQEDSAVYLCASSLASGANVLTFGAGSRLTVL.

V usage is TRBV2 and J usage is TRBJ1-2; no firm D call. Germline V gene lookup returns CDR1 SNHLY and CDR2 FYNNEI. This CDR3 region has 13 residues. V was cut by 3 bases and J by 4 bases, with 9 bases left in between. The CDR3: CASSDKSPYGYTF. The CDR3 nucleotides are TGTGCCAGCAGTGACAAGAGCCCCTATGGCTACACCTTC.

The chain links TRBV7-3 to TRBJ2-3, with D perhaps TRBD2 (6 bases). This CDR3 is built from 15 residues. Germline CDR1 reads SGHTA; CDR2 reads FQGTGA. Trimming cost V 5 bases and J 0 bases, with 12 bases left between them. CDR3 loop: CASSRGTSSTDTQYF. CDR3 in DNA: TGTGCCAGCAGCCGGGGGACTTCAAGCACAGATACGCAGTATTTT.

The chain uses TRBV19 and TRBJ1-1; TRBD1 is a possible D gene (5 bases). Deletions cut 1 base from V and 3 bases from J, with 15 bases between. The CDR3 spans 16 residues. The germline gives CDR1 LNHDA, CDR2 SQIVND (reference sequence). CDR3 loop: CASSIGQGRMDTEAFF. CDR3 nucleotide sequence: TGTGCCAGTAGTATAGGCCAGGGAAGGATGGACACTGAAGCTTTCTTT.

The CDR3 coding sequence is TGTGCCTGGAGTACCGCAGGGCGTAGCACTGAAGCTTTCTTT. Translating it yields CAWSTAGRSTEAFF. The chain couples TRBV30 to TRBJ1-1; D is possibly TRBD1 (5 bases). The CDR3 covers 14 residues. V was trimmed by 2 bases and J by 4 bases, leaving 14 bases between them. Germline V gene data show CDR1 as GTSNPN and CDR2 as SVGIG (reference sequence).

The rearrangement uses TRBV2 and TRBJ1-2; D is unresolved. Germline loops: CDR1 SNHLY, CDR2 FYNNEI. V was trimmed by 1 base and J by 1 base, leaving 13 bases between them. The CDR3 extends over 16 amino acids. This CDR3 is CASSEGLGKVNYGYTF. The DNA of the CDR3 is TGTGCCAGCAGTGAAGGTCTGGGCAAAGTTAACTATGGCTACACCTTC. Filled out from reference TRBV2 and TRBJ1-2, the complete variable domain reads EPEVTQTPSHQVTQMGQEVILRCVPISNHLYFYWYRQILGQKVEFLVSFYNNEISEKSEIFDDQFSVERPDGSNFTLKIRSTKLEDSAMYFCASSEGLGKVNYGYTFGSGTRLTVV.

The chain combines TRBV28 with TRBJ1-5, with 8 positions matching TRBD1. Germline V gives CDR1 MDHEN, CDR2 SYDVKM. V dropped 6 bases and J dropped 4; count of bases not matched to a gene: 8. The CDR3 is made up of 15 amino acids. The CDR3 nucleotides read TGTGCCAGCAGCTCCCAAACAGGGGGTAATCAGCCCCAGCATTTT. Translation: CASSSQTGGNQPQHF.

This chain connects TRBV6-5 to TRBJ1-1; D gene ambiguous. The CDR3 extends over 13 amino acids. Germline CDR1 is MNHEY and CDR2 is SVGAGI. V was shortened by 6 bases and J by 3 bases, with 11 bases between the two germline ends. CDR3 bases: TGTGCCAGCAGGAGGTCCCCAGACACTGAAGCTTTCTTT. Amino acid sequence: CASRRSPDTEAFF.

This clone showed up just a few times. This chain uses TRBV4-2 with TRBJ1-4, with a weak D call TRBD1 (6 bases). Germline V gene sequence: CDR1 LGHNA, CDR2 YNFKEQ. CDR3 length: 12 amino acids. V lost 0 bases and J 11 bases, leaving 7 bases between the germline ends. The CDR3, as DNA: TGTGCCAGCAGCCAAGATACAGGGAAACTGTTTTTT. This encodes CASSQDTGKLFF.

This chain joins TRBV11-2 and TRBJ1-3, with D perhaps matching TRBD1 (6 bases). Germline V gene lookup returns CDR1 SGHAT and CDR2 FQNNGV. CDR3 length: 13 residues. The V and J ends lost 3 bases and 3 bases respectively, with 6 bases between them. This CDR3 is CASSLDSGNTIYF. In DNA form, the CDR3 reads TGTGCCAGCAGCTTGGACAGTGGAAACACCATATATTTT. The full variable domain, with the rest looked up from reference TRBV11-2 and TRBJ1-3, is EAGVAQSPRYKIIEKRQSVAFWCNPISGHATLYWYQQILGQGPKLLIQFQNNGVVDDSQLPKDRFSAERLKGVDSTLKIQPAKLEDSAVYLCASSLDSGNTIYFGEGSWLTVV.

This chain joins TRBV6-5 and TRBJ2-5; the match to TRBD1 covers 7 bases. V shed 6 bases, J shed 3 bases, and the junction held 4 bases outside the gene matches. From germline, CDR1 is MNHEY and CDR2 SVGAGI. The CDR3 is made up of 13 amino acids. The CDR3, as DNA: TGTGCCAGCAGGAGTACAGGGGAAGAGACCCAGTACTTC. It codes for CASRSTGEETQYF.

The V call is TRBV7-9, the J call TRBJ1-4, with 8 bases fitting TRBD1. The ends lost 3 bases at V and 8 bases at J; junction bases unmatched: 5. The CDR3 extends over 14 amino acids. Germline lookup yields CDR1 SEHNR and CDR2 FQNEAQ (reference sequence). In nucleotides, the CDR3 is TGTGCCAGCAGCTTGTCAGGGGGCGGCGAAAAACTGTTTTTT. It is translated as CASSLSGGGEKLFF.

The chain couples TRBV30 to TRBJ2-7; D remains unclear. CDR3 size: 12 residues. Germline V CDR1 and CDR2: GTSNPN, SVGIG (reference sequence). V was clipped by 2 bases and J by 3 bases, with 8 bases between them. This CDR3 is CAWSNSRYEQYF. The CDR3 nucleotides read TGTGCCTGGAGTAACAGCCGCTACGAGCAGTACTTC.

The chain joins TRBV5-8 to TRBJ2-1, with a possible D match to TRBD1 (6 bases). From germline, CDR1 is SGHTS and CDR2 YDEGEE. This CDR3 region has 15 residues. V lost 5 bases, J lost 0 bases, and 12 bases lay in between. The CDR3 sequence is CASSADRISYNEQFF. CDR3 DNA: TGTGCCAGCAGTGCCGACAGGATCTCCTACAATGAGCAGTTCTTC.

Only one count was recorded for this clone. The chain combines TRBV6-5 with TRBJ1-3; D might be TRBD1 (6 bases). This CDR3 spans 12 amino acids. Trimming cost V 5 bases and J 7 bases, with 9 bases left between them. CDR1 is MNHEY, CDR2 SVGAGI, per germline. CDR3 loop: CASSPRGNTIYF. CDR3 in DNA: TGTGCCAGCAGTCCAAGGGGGAACACCATATATTTT.

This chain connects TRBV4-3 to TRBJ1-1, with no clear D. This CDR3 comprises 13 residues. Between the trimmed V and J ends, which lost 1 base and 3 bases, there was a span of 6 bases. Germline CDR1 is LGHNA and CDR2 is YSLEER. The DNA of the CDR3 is TGCGCCAGCAGCCAAGGGGCCGACACTGAAGCTTTCTTT. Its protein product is CASSQGADTEAFF.

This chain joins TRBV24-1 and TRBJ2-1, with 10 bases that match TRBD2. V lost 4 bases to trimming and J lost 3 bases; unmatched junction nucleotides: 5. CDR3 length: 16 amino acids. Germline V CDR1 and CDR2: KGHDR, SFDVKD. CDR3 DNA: TGTGCCACCAGTGACCGTCTAGCGGGAGACTACAATGAGCAGTTCTTC. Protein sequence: CATSDRLAGDYNEQFF.

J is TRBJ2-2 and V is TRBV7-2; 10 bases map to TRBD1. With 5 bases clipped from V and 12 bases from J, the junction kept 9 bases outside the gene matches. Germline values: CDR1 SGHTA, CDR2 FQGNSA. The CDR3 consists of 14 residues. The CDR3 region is CASSEPAGQGKLFF. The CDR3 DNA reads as TGTGCCAGCAGCGAACCTGCGGGACAGGGGAAGCTGTTTTTT.

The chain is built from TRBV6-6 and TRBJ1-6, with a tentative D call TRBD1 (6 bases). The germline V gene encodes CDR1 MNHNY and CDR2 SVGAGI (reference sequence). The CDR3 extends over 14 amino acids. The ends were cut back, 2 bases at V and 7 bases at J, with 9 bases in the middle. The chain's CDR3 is CASSYDRSNSPLHF. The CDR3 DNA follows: TGTGCCAGCAGTTACGACAGGTCCAATTCACCCCTCCACTTT.

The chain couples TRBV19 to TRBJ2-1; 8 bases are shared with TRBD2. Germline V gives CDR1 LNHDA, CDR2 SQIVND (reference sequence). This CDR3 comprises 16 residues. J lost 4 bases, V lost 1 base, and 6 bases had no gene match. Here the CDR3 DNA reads TGTGCCAGTAGTATAGTCAGCGGGGGACGATACAATGAGCAGTTCTTC. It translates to CASSIVSGGRYNEQFF. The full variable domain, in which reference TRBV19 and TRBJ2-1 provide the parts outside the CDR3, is DGGITQSPKYLFRKEGQNVTLSCEQNLNHDAMYWYRQDPGQGLRLIYYSQIVNDFQKGDIAEGYSVSREKKESFPLTVTSAQKNPTAFYLCASSIVSGGRYNEQFFGPGTRLTVL.

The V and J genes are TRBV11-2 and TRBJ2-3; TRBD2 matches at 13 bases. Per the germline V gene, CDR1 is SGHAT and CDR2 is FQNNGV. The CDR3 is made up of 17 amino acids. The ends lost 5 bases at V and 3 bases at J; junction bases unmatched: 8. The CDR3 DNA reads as TGTGCCAGCAGCCTACTCGGGACTAGCGGGAAGACAGATACGCAGTATTTT. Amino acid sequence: CASSLLGTSGKTDTQYF.

CDR3 bases: TGTGCCAGCTCACCACCTTTGACAGGCGAGCAGTACTTC. Translated, it gives CASSPPLTGEQYF. V usage is TRBV18 and J usage is TRBJ2-7; TRBD1 is a possible D gene (6 bases). V was clipped by 0 bases and J by 6 bases, with 9 bases between them. Per the germline V gene, CDR1 is KGHSH and CDR2 is LQKENI. CDR3 size: 13 residues.

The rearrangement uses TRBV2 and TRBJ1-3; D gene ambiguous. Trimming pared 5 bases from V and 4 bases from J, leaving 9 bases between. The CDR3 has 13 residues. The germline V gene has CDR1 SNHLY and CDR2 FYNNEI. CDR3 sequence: CASSPLRGNTIYF. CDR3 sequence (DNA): TGTGCCAGCAGTCCCTTGCGCGGAAACACCATATATTTT.

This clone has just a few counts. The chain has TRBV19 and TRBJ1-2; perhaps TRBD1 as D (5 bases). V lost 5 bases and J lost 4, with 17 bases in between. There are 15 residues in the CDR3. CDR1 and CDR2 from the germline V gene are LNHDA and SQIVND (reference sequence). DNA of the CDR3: TGTGCCAGTAGTCACTTCCAGACAGAAACCTATGGCTACACCTTC. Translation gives CASSHFQTETYGYTF. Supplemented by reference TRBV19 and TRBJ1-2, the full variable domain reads DGGITQSPKYLFRKEGQNVTLSCEQNLNHDAMYWYRQDPGQGLRLIYYSQIVNDFQKGDIAEGYSVSREKKESFPLTVTSAQKNPTAFYLCASSHFQTETYGYTFGSGTRLTVV.

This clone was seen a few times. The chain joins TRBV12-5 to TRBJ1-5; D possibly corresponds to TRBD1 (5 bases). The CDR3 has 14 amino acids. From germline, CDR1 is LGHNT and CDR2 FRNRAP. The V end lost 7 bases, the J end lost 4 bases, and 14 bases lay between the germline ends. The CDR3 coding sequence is TGTGCTAGTGCCCAATCGGGGGTAAATCAGCCCCAGCATTTT. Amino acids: CASAQSGVNQPQHF.